A single sample gave rise to the 20 T cell receptor beta chains below, sequenced in a study of cytomegalovirus exposure and HLA in healthy donors. Use of 60 Vbeta and 13 Jbeta primers characterized the PCR. The protocol was immunoSEQ multiplex PCR, while the TCRdb copy is restricted to in-frame clones and leaves out a portion. In all, the sample yields about 120,000 clones. Sequencing input: PBMCs. The source is a man aged 18 to 29 in good health and CMV-seronegative.

The chain couples TRBV5-5 to TRBJ1-4; 11 bases are shared with TRBD1. The germline CDR1 and CDR2 sequences are SGHKS and YYEKEE (reference sequence). J was trimmed by 8 bases and V by 3 bases; bases with no gene match: 6. The CDR3 sequence is 15 residues long. The CDR3 DNA is TGTGCCAGCAGCTGGACAGGGGGCGCGAGGGAAAAACTGTTTTTT. Translated: CASSWTGGAREKLFF.

The chain is built from TRBV19 and TRBJ2-7; D remains ambiguous. The CDR3 extends over 13 amino acids. Germline CDR1 LNHDA, CDR2 SQIVND (reference sequence). The ends were cut back, 0 bases at V and 3 bases at J, with 6 bases in the middle. This CDR3 reads CASSIEVSYEQYF. CDR3 nucleotides: TGTGCCAGTAGTATAGAGGTGAGCTACGAGCAGTACTTC.

Points on this clone: The sample has other DNA sequences that encode this CDR3 too. The rearrangement joins TRBV11-2 to TRBJ2-5; D gene uncertain. Per the germline V gene, CDR1 is SGHAT and CDR2 is FQNNGV. CDR3 length equals 12 residues. Trimming left V 5 bases short and J 5 bases short, with 9 bases between. The CDR3 DNA follows: TGTGCCAGCAGCCCTCCCGAGGAGACCCAGTACTTC. This translates into CASSPPEETQYF.

The rearrangement links TRBV11-2 to TRBJ2-7, with 8 bases fitting TRBD2. Unmatched junction bases numbered 11, after V lost 4 bases and J lost 3 bases. Germline V lookup: CDR1 SGHAT, CDR2 FQNNGV. This CDR3 region has 16 residues. The CDR3 spells CASSSPGGGRDYEQYF. The CDR3 nucleotides read TGTGCCAGCAGCTCCCCGGGGGGGGGAAGGGACTACGAGCAGTACTTC.

V gene TRBV7-3 combines with J gene TRBJ1-2; the match to TRBD1 covers 9 bases. CDR3 length equals 14 residues. Germline values: CDR1 SGHTA, CDR2 FQGTGA. The V gene end was trimmed by 5 bases and the J gene end by 8 bases; junction bases not matched to a gene: 9. The CDR3 loop reads CASSHNRGLEGYTF. CDR3 coding DNA: TGTGCCAGCAGCCATAACAGGGGGCTTGAAGGCTACACCTTC.

The chain employs TRBV28 and TRBJ1-2, with D possibly TRBD1 on 5 matching bases. The length of the CDR3 is 13 residues. Per the germline V gene, CDR1 is MDHEN and CDR2 is SYDVKM. V lost 7 bases and J 7 bases, leaving 16 bases between the germline ends. CDR3 DNA sequence: TGTGCCAGCAACTCGGGGGGGGTTAGTGGCTACACCTTC. It translates to CASNSGGVSGYTF.

The chain joins TRBV18 to TRBJ2-3, with 7 bases matching TRBD2. In germline, CDR1 is KGHSH, CDR2 LQKENI. This CDR3 contains 16 residues. V was pared by 0 bases and J by 3 bases, with 6 bases of the junction left unmatched. The CDR3 spells CASSPPTGGGTDTQYF. The CDR3 nucleotides are TGTGCCAGCTCACCACCCACGGGCGGGGGTACAGATACGCAGTATTTT.

This chain links TRBV28 with TRBJ1-2; no reliable D call. Germline V gene sequence: CDR1 MDHEN, CDR2 SYDVKM. V was clipped by 4 bases and J by 7 bases, with 7 bases between them. There are 11 residues in the CDR3. The CDR3 DNA follows: TGTGCCAGCAGTTCCCGTAGTGGCTACACCTTC. Translating gives CASSSRSGYTF.

The CDR3 DNA is TGCAGCGTTGAAAGAGAGCGGGAGGGCTGCGAGCAGTACTTC. This sequence encodes CSVEREREGCEQYF. The chain links TRBV29-1 to TRBJ2-7, with TRBD2 matching 10 bases. CDR1 and CDR2 from the germline V gene are SQVTM and ANQGSEA. The trim removed 2 bases at V and 6 bases at J, leaving 7 bases unmatched. This CDR3 contains 14 residues.

The chain carries TRBV9 and TRBJ2-7; 13 bases are a match to TRBD2. V lost 3 bases, J lost 6 bases, and 9 bases stayed unmatched. The CDR3 has 16 amino acids. Germline V gene data show CDR1 as SGDLS and CDR2 as YYNGEE. Here the CDR3 DNA reads TGTGCCAGCAGCGAAACTTGGACTAGCGGGGGAGGCGAGCAGTACTTC. It codes for CASSETWTSGGGEQYF.

The chain couples TRBV6-4 to TRBJ2-3; TRBD1 aligns across 8 bases. The CDR3 spans 18 residues. The germline V gene encodes CDR1 MRHNA and CDR2 SNTAGT. J was trimmed by 0 bases and V by 0 bases; bases with no gene match: 8. DNA for the CDR3: TGTGCCAGCAGTGACTCGATCGTGTACAGGGGGAGCACAGATACGCAGTATTTT. It is translated as CASSDSIVYRGSTDTQYF.

This chain links TRBV5-6 with TRBJ2-5, with D possibly TRBD2 on 6 matching bases. V was cut by 1 base and J by 5 bases, with 21 bases left in between. Per the germline V gene, CDR1 is SGHDT and CDR2 is YYEEEE. This CDR3 has 17 residues. CDR3 loop: CASSLYPPGLGLETQYF. For the CDR3, the DNA is TGTGCCAGCAGCTTGTACCCCCCGGGACTGGGGTTGGAGACCCAGTACTTC.

Here the CDR3 reads CASSLQGPDTQYF. In nucleotides, the CDR3 is TGTGCCAGCAGTTTACAGGGTCCAGATACGCAGTATTTT. The chain is built from TRBV6-6 and TRBJ2-3, with D possibly TRBD1 on 6 matching bases. V lost 4 bases, J lost 4 bases, and 9 bases lay in between. Germline CDR1 is MNHNY and CDR2 is SVGAGI (reference sequence). This CDR3 has 13 residues.

The rearrangement links TRBV7-3 to TRBJ2-3; 7 nucleotides line up with TRBD1. The V gene end was trimmed by 5 bases and the J gene end by 4 bases; junction bases not matched to a gene: 6. From germline, CDR1 is SGHTA and CDR2 FQGTGA. This CDR3 is built from 14 residues. DNA for the CDR3: TGTGCCAGCAGCCTAGGCCAGGGGGCAGATACGCAGTATTTT. This encodes CASSLGQGADTQYF.

The chain couples TRBV5-1 to TRBJ2-1; 9 bases line up with TRBD2. This CDR3 region has 16 residues. The J segment lost 8 bases and the V segment lost 2 bases, leaving 11 bases of the junction unmatched. Germline V CDR1 and CDR2: SGHRS, YFSETQ. In DNA form, the CDR3 reads TGCGCCAGCAGCTTTCCTAGCGGGATAGGGTCCGATGAGCAGTTCTTC. Translation: CASSFPSGIGSDEQFF.

The V gene is TRBV5-8, the J gene TRBJ1-5; D not resolved. This CDR3 region has 12 residues. With 4 bases removed from V and 5 bases from J, the gap between germline ends came to 7 bases. Germline V lookup: CDR1 SGHTS, CDR2 YDEGEE. This chain's CDR3 is CASSPVYQPQHF. The CDR3 DNA sequence: TGTGCCAGCAGCCCCGTCTATCAGCCCCAGCATTTT. Supplemented by reference TRBV5-8 and TRBJ1-5, the full variable domain reads EAGVTQSPTHLIKTRGQQATLRCSPISGHTSVYWYQQALGLGLQFLLWYDEGEERNRGNFPPRFSGRQFPNYSSELNVNALELEDSALYLCASSPVYQPQHFGDGTRLSIL.

The rearrangement joins TRBV9 to TRBJ1-1; maybe TRBD1 (5 bases). Germline loops: CDR1 SGDLS, CDR2 YYNGEE. Trimming stripped 0 bases from V and 6 bases from J, with 12 bases between. CDR3 length: 14 residues. The CDR3, as DNA: TGTGCCAGCAGCGTAGCGGCAGGGCTATCTGAAGCTTTCTTT. This translates into CASSVAAGLSEAFF. The full variable domain, in which reference TRBV9 and TRBJ1-1 provide the parts outside the CDR3, is DSGVTQTPKHLITATGQRVTLRCSPRSGDLSVYWYQQSLDQGLQFLIQYYNGEERAKGNILERFSAQQFPDLHSELNLSSLELGDSALYFCASSVAAGLSEAFFGQGTRLTVV.

This chain connects TRBV13 to TRBJ1-1, with a tentative D call TRBD1 (5 bases). Trimming took 0 bases from V and 5 from J, leaving 7 bases between them. Germline V CDR1 and CDR2: PRHDT, FYEKMQ (reference sequence). The CDR3 extends over 13 amino acids. The chain's CDR3 is CASSLGGGTEAFF. The CDR3, as DNA: TGTGCCAGCAGCTTAGGCGGGGGAACTGAAGCTTTCTTT.

Notes on this clone: The same CDR3 arises from other DNA sequences in this sample as well. The J gene is TRBJ1-1, the V gene TRBV2; no clear D. The CDR3 spans 17 residues. Germline loops: CDR1 SNHLY, CDR2 FYNNEI. Trimming cost V 2 bases and J 0 bases, with 16 bases left between them. The CDR3 DNA follows: TGTGCCAGCAGTGAAACGAGGGCCCTCTCCATGAACACTGAAGCTTTCTTT. Translating gives CASSETRALSMNTEAFF.

The chain links TRBV28 to TRBJ2-1; TRBD2 matches 7 bases. This CDR3 has 16 residues. From germline, CDR1 is MDHEN and CDR2 SYDVKM. V lost 5 bases to trimming and J lost 8 bases; unmatched junction nucleotides: 15. The CDR3 spells CASSRGTVHAGDEQFF. The CDR3 DNA sequence: TGTGCCAGCAGTAGGGGAACAGTCCATGCGGGGGATGAGCAGTTCTTC.